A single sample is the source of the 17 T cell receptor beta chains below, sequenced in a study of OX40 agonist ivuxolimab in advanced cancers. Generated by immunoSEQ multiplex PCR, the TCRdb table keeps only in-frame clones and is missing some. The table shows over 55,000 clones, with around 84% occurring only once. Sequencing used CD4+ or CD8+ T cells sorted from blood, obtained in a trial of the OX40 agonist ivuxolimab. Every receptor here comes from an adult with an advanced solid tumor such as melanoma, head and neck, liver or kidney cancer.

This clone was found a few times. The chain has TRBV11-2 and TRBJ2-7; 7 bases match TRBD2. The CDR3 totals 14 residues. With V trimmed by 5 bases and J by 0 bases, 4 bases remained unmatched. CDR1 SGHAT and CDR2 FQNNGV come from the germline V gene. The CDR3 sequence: CASSEASGSYEQYF. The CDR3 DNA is TGTGCCAGCAGCGAAGCTAGCGGCTCCTACGAGCAGTACTTC.

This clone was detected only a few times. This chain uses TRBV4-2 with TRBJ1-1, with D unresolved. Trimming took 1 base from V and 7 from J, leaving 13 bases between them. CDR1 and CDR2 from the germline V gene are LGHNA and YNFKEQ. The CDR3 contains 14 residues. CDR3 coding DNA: TGTGCCAGCAGCCAAGTGGTCACACGGCGTGAAGCTTTCTTT. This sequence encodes CASSQVVTRREAFF.

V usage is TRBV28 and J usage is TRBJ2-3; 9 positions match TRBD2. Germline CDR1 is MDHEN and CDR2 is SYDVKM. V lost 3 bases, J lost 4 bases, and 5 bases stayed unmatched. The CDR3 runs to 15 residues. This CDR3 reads CASSFGTSSPDTQYF. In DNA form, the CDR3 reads TGTGCCAGCAGTTTCGGGACTAGCTCCCCAGATACGCAGTATTTT.

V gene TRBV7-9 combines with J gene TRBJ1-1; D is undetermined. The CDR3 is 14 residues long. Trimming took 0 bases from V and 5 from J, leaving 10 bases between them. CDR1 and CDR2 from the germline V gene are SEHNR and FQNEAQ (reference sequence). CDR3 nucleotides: TGTGCCAGCAGCTTAGCACCAGCCAGTACTGAAGCTTTCTTT. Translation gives CASSLAPASTEAFF.

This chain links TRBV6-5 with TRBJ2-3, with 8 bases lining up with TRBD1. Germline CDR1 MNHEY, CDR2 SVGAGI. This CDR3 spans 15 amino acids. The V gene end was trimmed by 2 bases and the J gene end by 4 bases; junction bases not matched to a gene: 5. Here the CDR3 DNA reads TGTGCCAGCAGTTACGACTCAGGGGGCCCAGATACGCAGTATTTT. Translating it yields CASSYDSGGPDTQYF.

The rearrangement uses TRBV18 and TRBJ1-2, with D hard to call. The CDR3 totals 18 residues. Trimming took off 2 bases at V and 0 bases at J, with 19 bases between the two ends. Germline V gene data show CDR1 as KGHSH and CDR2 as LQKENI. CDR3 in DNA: TGTGCCAGCTCACCAAGGGCCGGGCCCCAAGCCACTAACTATGGCTACACCTTC. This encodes CASSPRAGPQATNYGYTF.

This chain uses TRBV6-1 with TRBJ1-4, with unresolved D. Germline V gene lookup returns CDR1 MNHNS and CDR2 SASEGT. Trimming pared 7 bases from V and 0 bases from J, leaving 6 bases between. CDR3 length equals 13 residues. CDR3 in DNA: TGTGCCAGCATCACAGCAACTAATGAAAAACTGTTTTTT. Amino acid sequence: CASITATNEKLFF.

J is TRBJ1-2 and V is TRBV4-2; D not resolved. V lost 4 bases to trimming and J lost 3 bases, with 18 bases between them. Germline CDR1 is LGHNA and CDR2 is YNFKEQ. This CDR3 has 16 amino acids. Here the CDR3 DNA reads TGTGCCAGCAGCCGGACGCTTCAGGTCCCTGACTATGGCTACACCTTC. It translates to CASSRTLQVPDYGYTF.

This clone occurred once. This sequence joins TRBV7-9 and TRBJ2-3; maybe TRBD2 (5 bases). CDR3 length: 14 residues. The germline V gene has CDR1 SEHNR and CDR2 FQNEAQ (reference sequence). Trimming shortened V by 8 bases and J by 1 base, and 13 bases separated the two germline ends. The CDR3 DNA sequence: TGTGCCAGCGGGCGGGCTGGGGGCACAGATACGCAGTATTTT. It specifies CASGRAGGTDTQYF.

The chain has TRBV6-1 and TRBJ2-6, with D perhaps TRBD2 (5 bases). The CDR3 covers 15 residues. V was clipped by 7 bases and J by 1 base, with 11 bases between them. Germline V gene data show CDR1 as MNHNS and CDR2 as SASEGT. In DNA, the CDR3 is TGTGCCAGCAAGAGGGATGGATCTGGGGCCAACGTCCTGACTTTC. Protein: CASKRDGSGANVLTF.

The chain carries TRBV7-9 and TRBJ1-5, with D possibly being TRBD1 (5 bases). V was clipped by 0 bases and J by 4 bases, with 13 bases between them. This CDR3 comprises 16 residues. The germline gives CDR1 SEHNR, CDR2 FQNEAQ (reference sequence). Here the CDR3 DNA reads TGTGCCAGCAGCTTAGCGAGCACAGGTGAAAATCAGCCCCAGCATTTT. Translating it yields CASSLASTGENQPQHF.

This CDR3 reads CASKGKPGTSGSLAVEQFF. CDR3 DNA sequence: TGTGCCAGTAAGGGGAAACCCGGGACTAGCGGGAGTCTCGCTGTTGAGCAGTTCTTC. The V call is TRBV19, the J call TRBJ2-1, with TRBD2 matching over 14 bases. The J segment lost 9 bases and the V segment lost 7 bases, leaving 20 bases of the junction unmatched. Germline lookup yields CDR1 LNHDA and CDR2 SQIVND (reference sequence). The CDR3 totals 19 residues.

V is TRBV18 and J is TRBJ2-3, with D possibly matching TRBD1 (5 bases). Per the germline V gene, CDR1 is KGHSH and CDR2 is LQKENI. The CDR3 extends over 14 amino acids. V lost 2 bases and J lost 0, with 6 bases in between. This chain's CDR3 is CASSPGASTDTQYF. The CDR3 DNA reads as TGTGCCAGCTCACCAGGGGCTAGCACAGATACGCAGTATTTT.

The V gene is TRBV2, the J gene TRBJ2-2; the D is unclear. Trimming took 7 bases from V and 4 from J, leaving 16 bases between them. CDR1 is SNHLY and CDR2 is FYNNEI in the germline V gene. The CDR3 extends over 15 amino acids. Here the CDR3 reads CASKLRPGFTGELFF. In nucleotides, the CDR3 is TGTGCCAGCAAACTTCGTCCGGGTTTCACCGGGGAGCTGTTTTTT.

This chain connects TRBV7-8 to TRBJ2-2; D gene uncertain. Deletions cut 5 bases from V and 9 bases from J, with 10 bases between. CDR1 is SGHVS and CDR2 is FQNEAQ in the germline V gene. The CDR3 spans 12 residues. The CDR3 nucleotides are TGTGCCAGCAGCCTCCTAGTGAGGGAGCTGTTTTTT. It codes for CASSLLVRELFF.

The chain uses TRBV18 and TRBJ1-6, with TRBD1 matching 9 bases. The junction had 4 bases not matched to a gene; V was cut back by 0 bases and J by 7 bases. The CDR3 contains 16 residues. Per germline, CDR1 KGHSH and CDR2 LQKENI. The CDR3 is CASSPPFGQGNSPLHF. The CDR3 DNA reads TGTGCCAGCTCACCACCCTTTGGACAGGGGAATTCACCCCTCCACTTT.

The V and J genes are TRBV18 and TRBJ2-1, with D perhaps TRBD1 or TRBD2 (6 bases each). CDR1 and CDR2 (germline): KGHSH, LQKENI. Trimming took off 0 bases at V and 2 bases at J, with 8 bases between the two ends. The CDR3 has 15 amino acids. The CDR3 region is CASSPPGGPYNEQFF. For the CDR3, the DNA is TGTGCCAGCTCACCACCGGGGGGCCCCTACAATGAGCAGTTCTTC.